These T cell receptor beta chains were read from a single sample in a study of blood T cell repertoires in COVID-19. Produced via immunoSEQ multiplex PCR; TCRdb's table is partial and in-frame only. The sample lists around 50,000 clones, around 86% occurring once. Material: peripheral blood. The origin of the receptors is a man aged 50 to 59 with active COVID-19. The CDR3 runs from the conserved cysteine through the conserved F or W. D genes are given only for firm matches. Expanded clones get a size class; other rows say once, few or many, or leave the size out.

>TRBJ1-2|TRBD1|TRBV4-1|-
CASSPPDRGRGYTF
TGCGCCAGCAGCCCTCCGGATAGGGGGCGAGGCTACACCTTC
>TRBJ1-2|-|TRBV2|few
CAIDGDIREGQGYTF
TGTGCCATCGATGGAGACATACGGGAAGGGCAGGGCTACACCTTC
>TRBJ1-4|-|TRBV19|-
CASSRAREKLFF
TGTGCCAGTAGTAGAGCGCGGGAAAAACTGTTTTTT
>TRBJ1-2|-|TRBV7-8|-
CASSLGRVGYGYTF
TGTGCCAGCAGCTTAGGCAGGGTGGGCTATGGCTACACCTTC
>TRBJ2-7|-|TRBV28|-
CASSSTRGQYF
TGTGCCAGCAGTTCCACTCGGGGGCAGTACTTC
>TRBJ2-6|-|TRBV28|-
CASSLTVLSGANVLTF
TGTGCCAGCAGTTTGACAGTCCTCTCTGGGGCCAACGTCCTGACTTTC
>TRBJ2-3|-|TRBV20-1|-
CSASAGTDTQYF
TGCAGTGCTAGTGCGGGGACAGATACGCAGTATTTT
>TRBJ2-3|-|TRBV4-2|few
CASSQEQGGTDTQYF
TGTGCCAGCAGCCAAGAACAGGGAGGGACAGATACGCAGTATTTT
>TRBJ2-7|TRBD1|TRBV5-1|-
CASSRQGAGEQYF
TGCGCCAGCAGCCGACAGGGGGCGGGGGAGCAGTACTTC
>TRBJ1-5|TRBD1|TRBV11-2|-
CASSSITTGENQPQHF
TGTGCCAGCAGCTCGATCACGACAGGGGAGAATCAGCCCCAGCATTTT
>TRBJ2-3|TRBD2|TRBV9|few
CASSVMGLAGAGDTQYF
TGTGCCAGCAGCGTGATGGGACTAGCGGGGGCAGGGGATACGCAGTATTTT
>TRBJ1-6|TRBD1|TRBV7-6|-
CASSLASQGAVNNSPLHF
TGTGCCAGCAGCTTAGCGAGTCAGGGGGCAGTAAATAATTCACCCCTCCACTTT
>TRBJ1-2|-|TRBV30|-
CALGGLVYGYTF
TGTGCCTTGGGGGGGCTTGTCTATGGCTACACCTTC
>TRBJ2-1|TRBD2|TRBV7-3|-
CASSLRGTSGYNEQFF
TGTGCCAGCAGCTTGCGGGGGACTAGCGGTTACAATGAGCAGTTCTTC
>TRBJ2-7|-|TRBV7-9|-
CASSLGTARPYEQYF
TGTGCCAGCAGCTTAGGGACAGCAAGGCCCTACGAGCAGTACTTC
>TRBJ2-2|TRBD1|TRBV4-1|once
CASSQRSTGWTGELFF
TGCGCCAGCAGCCAACGCTCGACAGGGTGGACCGGGGAGCTGTTTTTT
>TRBJ1-3|-|TRBV30|once
CAWKKVGGASTIYF
TGTGCCTGGAAAAAAGTGGGGGGGGCCTCGACCATATATTTT
>TRBJ1-2|-|TRBV19|-
CASSSPGYYGYTF
TGTGCCAGTAGTAGCCCGGGATACTATGGCTACACCTTC
>TRBJ2-7|TRBD2|TRBV27|-
CASSSRTSGGLPYEQYF
TGTGCCAGCAGTTCTCGGACTAGCGGGGGGCTACCTTACGAGCAGTACTTC
>TRBJ1-6|-|TRBV6-6|once
CASSYRRDSPLHF
TGTGCCAGCAGTTACCGTCGGGATAGTCCCCTCCACTTT
>TRBJ2-7|TRBD2|TRBV5-4|-
CASSLGGGVDEQYF
TGTGCCAGCAGCTTAGGTGGGGGGGTGGACGAGCAGTACTTC
>TRBJ2-6|-|TRBV7-2|-
CASSPAGTGANVLTF
TGTGCCAGCAGCCCGGCAGGGACTGGGGCCAACGTCCTGACTTTC
>TRBJ2-5|-|TRBV5-1|once
CASKRDSSGETQYF
TGCGCCAGCAAAAGGGACAGTAGCGGAGAGACCCAGTACTTC
>TRBJ1-3|TRBD1|TRBV19|-
CASSPHPGQGSESSGNTIYF
TGTGCCAGTAGTCCCCACCCGGGACAGGGGAGCGAGAGCTCTGGAAACACCATATATTTT